This paragraph covers one TCR beta chain sequence. No antigen is known for it. No qualities accompany the bases; no much larger clone lies one base away. Unstimulated PBMCs, after thawing, were stained for CD3, CD4 and CD8 and then FACS-sorted into CD3+CD4+ and CD3+CD8+ populations. Each of the 8 studied subjects was randomized to immunosuppression withdrawal. The Qiagen DNeasy Blood and Tissue Kit was used to isolate genomic DNA. This specimen belongs to a study of T cell clones after liver transplantation (dated by TCRdb to between 2018 and 2021). Describing the broader study: Samples were obtained from ITN030ST, a randomized trial in which withdrawal of immunosuppression was attempted within 2 years of liver transplantation. Tolerance was defined as complete immunosuppression withdrawal for at least one year with no rise in liver enzymes beyond twice the upper limit of normal. Donor-reactive T cell clones were identified by TCRbeta sequencing after a pre-transplant mixed lymphocyte reaction and then tracked in post-transplant blood. Third party-reactive TCRbeta sequences from pre-transplant MLRs were also identified as an antigen-independent comparator for donor-reactive sequences. Subjects received no induction therapy and standard immunosuppression until randomization at 12-24 months post-transplant. Of the eight recipients, a few were HCV-positive, while the remaining recipients had been transplanted for non-autoimmune, non-viral indications. A cohort of 8 liver transplant recipients was studied, of whom 3 were classified as tolerant and 5 as non-tolerant. Blood samples were collected pre-transplant, pre-randomization before withdrawal, and post-randomization after either full withdrawal or failed withdrawal. The study at large found these results: The conclusions were preliminary, being limited by small, heterogeneous patient numbers and by non-standardized post-transplant time points. In most of the 8 subjects, regardless of tolerance or HCV status, circulating donor-reactive CD4 TCRbeta sequences dropped significantly post-transplant. Once repertoire turnover was taken into account, donor-reactive detection showed a significant reduction for CD4 in 7 of 8 subjects and for CD8 in 8 of 8. Because allograft tissue specimens were not available, migration of donor-reactive T cells into the graft, rather than deletion, may have occurred. In two subjects, low numbers of available donor cells limited the measurable donor-reactive repertoire. A greater decline was seen for donor-reactive sequences than for third party-reactive sequences, suggesting partial antigen-specific deletion unrelated to withdrawal success.

The germline V gene (reference sequence) gives CDR1 as WNHNN and CDR2 as SYGVQD. Between the V and J ends, shortened by 4 bases and 3 bases respectively, the junction contains 4 bases. The CDR3 starts with the cysteine, ends with the phenylalanine, and has 11 residues. CDR3 DNA only is kept here, 33 bases in frame from base 1. Using immunoSEQ, frozen genomic DNA was subjected to high-throughput TCRbeta CDR3 sequencing, a process that included PCR amplification, mapping, bias correction and internal controls. Per the original workflow: Productive rearrangements were retained, and unique TCRbeta sequences were defined by the CDR3 nucleotide sequence together with the V and J gene. For classification of a sequence as donor-reactive, at least 5-fold expansion in CFSE-low cells relative to unstimulated pre-transplant cells and a frequency of at least 0.01% were required. Minimum frequency thresholds were set for each subject on the basis of the unstimulated sample with the lowest template count, so that a detection power of at least 90% was ensured. Jensen-Shannon divergence between the top 1000 TCRbeta sequences post-transplant and pre-transplant was used to measure repertoire turnover. Changes in detection of donor-reactive sequences were assessed with two-sided Fisher's exact tests. In its TCRdb copy, this immuneACCESS table keeps in-frame sequences only and misses some clones. Where compared with another copy, unresolved V genes explain less than half of these, and the others have no known cause. That table supplies the V and J calls and clone size; D and trimming were determined from the DNA. The sample records about 80,000 clones, about 84% of which are singletons. Together, the top ten hold under 0.6% of the sample.

Here the chain combines TRBV10-1 and TRBJ2-7, with the D segment identity uncertain. The sample here was CD4+ T cells from blood, taken about 46 months after liver transplant. This receptor was taken from a human patient who received a liver transplant. Following transplantation, T cells from the graft donor may be among those present. The CDR3 sequence is CASSVLYEQYF. The nucleotides are TGCGCCAGCAGTGTCCTCTACGAGCAGTACTTC.